This T cell receptor beta chain was identified in a study of blood T cells in healthy people across ages. Primers used in a second PCR of about 7 to 12 cycles were a sample-barcoded 5' primer and a J-beta primer mix. Using its own MiXCR run on the 5' RACE reads, TCRdb lists one record per CDR3 protein. Here the sample spans hundreds of thousands of distinct CDR3 sequences, over 40% being singletons. CDR3 length equals 15 residues. Germline values: CDR1 SGHRS, CDR2 YFSETQ. V lost 3 bases to trimming and J lost 11 bases, with 23 bases between them. Material for sequencing was blood. This sequence was found in a man older than 75 in good health. The rearrangement joins TRBV5-1 to TRBJ2-5, with D uncertain. The CDR3 nucleotides read TGCGCCAGCAGCTCACCACGTACGAGCGTCAATGAGCAGTACTTC. It translates to CASSSPRTSVNEQYF.